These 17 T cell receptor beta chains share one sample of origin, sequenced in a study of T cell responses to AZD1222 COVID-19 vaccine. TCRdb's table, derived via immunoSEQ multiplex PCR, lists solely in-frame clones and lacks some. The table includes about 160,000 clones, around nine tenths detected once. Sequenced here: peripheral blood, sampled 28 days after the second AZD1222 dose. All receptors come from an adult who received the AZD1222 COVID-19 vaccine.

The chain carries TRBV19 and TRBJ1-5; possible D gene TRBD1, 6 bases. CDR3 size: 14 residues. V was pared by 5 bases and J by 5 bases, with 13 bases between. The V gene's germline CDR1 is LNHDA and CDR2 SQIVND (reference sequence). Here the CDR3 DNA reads TGTGCCAGTAGTTGGGGGGACACCGATCAGCCCCAGCATTTT. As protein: CASSWGDTDQPQHF.

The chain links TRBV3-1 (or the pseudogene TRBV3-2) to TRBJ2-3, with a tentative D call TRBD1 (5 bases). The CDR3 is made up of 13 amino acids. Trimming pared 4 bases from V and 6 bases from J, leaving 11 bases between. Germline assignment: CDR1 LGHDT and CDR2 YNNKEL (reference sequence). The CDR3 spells CASSPDSLDTQYF. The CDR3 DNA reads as TGTGCCAGCAGCCCAGACAGCCTGGATACGCAGTATTTT.

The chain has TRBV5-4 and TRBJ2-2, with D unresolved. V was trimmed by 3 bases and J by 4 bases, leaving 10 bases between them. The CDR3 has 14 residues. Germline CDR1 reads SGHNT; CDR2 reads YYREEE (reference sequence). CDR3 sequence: CASSYDTTTGELFF. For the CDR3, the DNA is TGTGCCAGCAGCTATGACACGACCACCGGGGAGCTGTTTTTT.

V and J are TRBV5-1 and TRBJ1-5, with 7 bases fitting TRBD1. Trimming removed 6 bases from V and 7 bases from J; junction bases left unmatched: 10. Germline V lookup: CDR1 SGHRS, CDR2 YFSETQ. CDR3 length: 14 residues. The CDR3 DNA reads TGCGCCAGCACCATGAGGCAGGGGGAACAGCCCCAGCATTTT. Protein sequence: CASTMRQGEQPQHF.

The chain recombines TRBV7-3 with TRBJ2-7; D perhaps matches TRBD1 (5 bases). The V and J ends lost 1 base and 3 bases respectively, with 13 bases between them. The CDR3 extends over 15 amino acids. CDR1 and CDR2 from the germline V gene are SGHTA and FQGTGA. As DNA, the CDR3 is TGTGCCAGCAGCTTAAGGTCCGGACAAGACTACGAGCAGTACTTC. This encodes CASSLRSGQDYEQYF.

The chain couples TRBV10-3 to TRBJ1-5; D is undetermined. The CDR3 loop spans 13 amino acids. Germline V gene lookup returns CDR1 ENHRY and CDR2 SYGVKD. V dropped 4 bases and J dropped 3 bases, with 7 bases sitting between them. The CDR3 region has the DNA TGTGCCATCAGTGTGGCCAACAATCAGCCCCAGCATTTT. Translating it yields CAISVANNQPQHF.

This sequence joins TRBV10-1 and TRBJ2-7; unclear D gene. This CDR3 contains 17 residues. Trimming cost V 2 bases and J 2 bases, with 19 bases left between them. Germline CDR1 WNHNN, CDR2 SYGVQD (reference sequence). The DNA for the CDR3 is TGCGCCAGCAGTGAGCACGCTAAAGAACCTCCTCCCTACGAGCAGTACTTC. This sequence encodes CASSEHAKEPPPYEQYF.

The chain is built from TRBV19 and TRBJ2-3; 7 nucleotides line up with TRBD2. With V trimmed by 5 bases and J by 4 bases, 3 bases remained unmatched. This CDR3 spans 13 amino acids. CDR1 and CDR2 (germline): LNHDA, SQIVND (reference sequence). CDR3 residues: CASSLAGADTQYF. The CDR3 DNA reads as TGTGCCAGTAGTCTCGCGGGGGCAGATACGCAGTATTTT.

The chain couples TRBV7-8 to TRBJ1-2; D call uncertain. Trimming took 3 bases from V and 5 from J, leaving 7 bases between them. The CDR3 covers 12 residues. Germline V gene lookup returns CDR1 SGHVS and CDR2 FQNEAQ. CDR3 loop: CASSFDGYGYTF. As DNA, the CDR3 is TGTGCCAGCAGCTTCGACGGGTATGGCTACACCTTC.

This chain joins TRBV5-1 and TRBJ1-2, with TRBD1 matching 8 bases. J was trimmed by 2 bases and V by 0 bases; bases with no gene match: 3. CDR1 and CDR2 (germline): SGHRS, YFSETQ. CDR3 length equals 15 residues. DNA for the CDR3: TGCGCCAGCAGCTTGGGACAGGGGATGAACTATGGCTACACCTTC. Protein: CASSLGQGMNYGYTF.

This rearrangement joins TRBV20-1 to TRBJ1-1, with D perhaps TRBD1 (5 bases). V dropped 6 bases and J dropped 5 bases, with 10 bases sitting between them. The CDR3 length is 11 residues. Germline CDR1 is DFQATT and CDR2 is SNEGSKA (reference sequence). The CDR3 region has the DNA TGCAGTGCCCGGGGGATTACTGAAGCTTTCTTT. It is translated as CSARGITEAFF.

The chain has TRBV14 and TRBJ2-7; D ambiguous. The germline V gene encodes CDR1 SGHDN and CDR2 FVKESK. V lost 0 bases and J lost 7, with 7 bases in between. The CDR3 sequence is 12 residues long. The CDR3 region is CASSQDFGEQYF. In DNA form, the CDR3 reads TGTGCCAGCAGCCAAGATTTCGGGGAGCAGTACTTC.

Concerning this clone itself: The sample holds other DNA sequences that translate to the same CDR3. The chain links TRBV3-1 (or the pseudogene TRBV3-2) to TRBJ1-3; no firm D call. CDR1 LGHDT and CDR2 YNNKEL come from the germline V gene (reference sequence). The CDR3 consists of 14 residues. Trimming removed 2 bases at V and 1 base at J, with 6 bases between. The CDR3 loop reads CASSQSSSGNTIYF. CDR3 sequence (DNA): TGTGCCAGCAGCCAATCCAGTTCTGGAAACACCATATATTTT.

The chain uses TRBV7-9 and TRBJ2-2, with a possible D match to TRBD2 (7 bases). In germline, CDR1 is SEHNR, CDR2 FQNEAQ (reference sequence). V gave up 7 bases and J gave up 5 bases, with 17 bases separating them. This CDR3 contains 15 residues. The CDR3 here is CASNRNREGTGELFF. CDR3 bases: TGTGCCAGCAATCGGAACAGGGAGGGGACCGGGGAGCTGTTTTTT.

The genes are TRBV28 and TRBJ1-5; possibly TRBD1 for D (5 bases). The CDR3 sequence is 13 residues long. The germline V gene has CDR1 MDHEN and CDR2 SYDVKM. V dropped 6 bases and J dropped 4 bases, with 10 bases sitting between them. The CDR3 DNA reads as TGTGCCAGCAGCCTGGGGCGTAATCAGCCCCAGCATTTT. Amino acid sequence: CASSLGRNQPQHF.

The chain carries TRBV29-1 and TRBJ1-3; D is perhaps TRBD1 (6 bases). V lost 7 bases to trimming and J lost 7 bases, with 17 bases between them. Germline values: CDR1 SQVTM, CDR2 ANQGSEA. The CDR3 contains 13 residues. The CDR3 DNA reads TGCAGCGCCGAAGGGGGTCAGGAGAACACCATATATTTT. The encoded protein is CSAEGGQENTIYF.

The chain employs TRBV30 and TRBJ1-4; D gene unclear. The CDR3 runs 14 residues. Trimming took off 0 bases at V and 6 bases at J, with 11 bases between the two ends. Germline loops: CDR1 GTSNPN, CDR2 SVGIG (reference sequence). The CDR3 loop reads CAWSVLGFDEKLFF. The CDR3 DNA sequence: TGTGCCTGGAGTGTGTTAGGGTTTGATGAAAAACTGTTTTTT.